The T cell receptor beta chain under discussion was sequenced for a study of T cells in Graves' hyperthyroidism and ophthalmopathy (dated by TCRdb to the late 2010s). Looking at the study overall: Peripheral blood was collected at initial diagnosis, before any treatment. To identify TCR V-J signatures that set the groups apart, the researchers used a discovery cohort of approximately 98 patients, made up of about 44 with Graves' ophthalmopathy and 57 with stable Graves' hyperthyroidism. Prospective prediction of ophthalmopathy was tested in an independent validation cohort consisting of fewer than 20 hyperthyroidism patients and 15 to 17 patients who later progressed to ophthalmopathy. The approximately 100 discovery patients were randomly divided into training and test sets at a 7:3 ratio. In more than five Graves' hyperthyroidism patients, the study also compared T-cell repertoires from thyroid tissue with T-cell repertoires from blood. After blood sampling, hyperthyroidism patients were treated with methimazole at a starting dose of 30 mg daily, and ophthalmopathy patients were treated with high-dose intravenous methylprednisolone. The paper describes TCR Vbeta CDR3 sequencing of 130 to 150 peripheral blood samples, made up of 40 to 45 ophthalmopathy patients, 70 to 75 hyperthyroidism patients and approximately 17 progressor patients.

On the study overall, not on this receptor specifically: Blood samples also contained most of the expanded thyroid clonotypes (frequency above 0.001), which suggests that blood repertoires may reflect thyroid immune responses. Ophthalmopathy was separated from stable hyperthyroidism by a 13 V-J signature model, with 87.88% sensitivity and about 81% specificity obtained in cross-validation and 80%/75% obtained in testing. In validation, the model predicted progression to ophthalmopathy a median of roughly 6.2 months before onset, with roughly 70% sensitivity and just under 75% specificity. No statistical method was used to fix the sample size in advance, and group allocation was not hidden from the investigators.

Ten or more counts support this clonotype. Its binding antigen is unknown. Per-base quality was not reported, and no clone a single base away is much larger than it. A patient counted as having stable Graves' hyperthyroidism if no progression to ophthalmopathy occurred over 18 months of follow-up. Hyperthyroidism patients were newly diagnosed, had a disease duration of under 2 months, and were aged 18 to 65 years. Any patient with an uncontrolled infection, another autoimmune disease, pregnancy or lactation was excluded. Diagnoses were established on the basis of clinical symptoms, serum thyroxine and TRAb, thyroid ultrasound, and orbital computed tomography. Ficoll-Paque density gradient centrifugation was used to isolate PBMCs from under 11 ml of fresh peripheral blood. Total RNA was extracted using Trizol reagent, and RNA quality was assessed on an Agilent 2100 Bioanalyzer. TCR beta CDR3 regions were amplified from RNA transcripts. The TCR CDR3 was subjected to a first round of RT-PCR using the HTBI primer set and the Qiagen OneStep RT-PCR kit. The libraries were constructed in a second round of multiplex PCR and then size-selected and purified. Libraries were sequenced paired-end with 100 bp reads on an Illumina HiSeq2000. In the paper's pipeline: SOAPnuke was used to process the raw data, removing reads that contained adapters or uncalled bases, had a mean Phred below 15, or lacked an exact match to the constant primer or identifier. COPE v1.2.5 was used to merge high-quality paired reads, and clonotypes were defined as unique nucleotide sequences. MiTCR v1.1 was used to align clonotypes to the IMGT TRBV, TRBD and TRBJ reference segments. Only V-J combinations with frequency above 0.0001, covering about 99% of repertoires, were analysed. The TCS score was defined as the ratio of F50 (clonal expansion) to E x V (chaos), calculated using BLOSUM62-based TCRdist between CDR3 peptides within each V-J. Welch's t-statistics and random forest reduced fewer than 550 V-J features to roughly 13, which were used in a naive Bayes classifier (R e1071). Using fastp trimming at Q25 and MiXCR clonotype assembly, TCRdb reanalyzed the public sequencing data and kept in-frame beta chains. CDR3 protein sequences are deduplicated, and each keeps its most common genes and DNA. The V and J calls come from TCRdb's annotation, not from the publication. For this sample there are about 740,000 distinct CDR3 sequences; 14% appear just once. About 10% of the sample is in the top ten clones.

The germline ends are 18 bases apart after V is trimmed by 3 bases and J by 3 bases. Including the terminal cysteine and phenylalanine, the CDR3 comprises 15 residues. The entry retains the CDR3 DNA only, 45 bases that are in frame from base 1. The germline V gene (reference sequence) yields DFQATT for CDR1 and SNEGSKA for CDR2. The chain couples TRBV20-1 to TRBJ2-7, with the D gene possibly TRBD1 or TRBD2, each one fitting 5 bases. Input material: blood. The origin of this receptor is a woman aged 18 to 35 with Graves' hyperthyroidism. The CDR3 has the sequence CSASLVGPRFYEQYF. Here is the DNA: TGCAGTGCTAGTTTGGTGGGACCGAGATTCTACGAGCAGTACTTC.